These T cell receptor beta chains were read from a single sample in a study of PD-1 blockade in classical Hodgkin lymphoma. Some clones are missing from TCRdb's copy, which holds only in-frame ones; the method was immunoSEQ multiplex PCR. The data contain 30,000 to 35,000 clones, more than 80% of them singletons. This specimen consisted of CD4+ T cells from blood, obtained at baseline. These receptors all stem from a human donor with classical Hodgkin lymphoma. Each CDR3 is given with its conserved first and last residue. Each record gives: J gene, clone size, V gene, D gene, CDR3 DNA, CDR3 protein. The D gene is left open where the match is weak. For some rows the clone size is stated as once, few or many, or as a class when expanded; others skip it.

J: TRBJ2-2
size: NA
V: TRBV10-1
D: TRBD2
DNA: TGCGCCAGCAGTGGGACCAGGACTAGCCCTAACACCGGGGAGCTGTTTTTT
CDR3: CASSGTRTSPNTGELFF

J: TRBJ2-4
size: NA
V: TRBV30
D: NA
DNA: TGTGCCTGTTATACGGGGACCATTCAGTACTTC
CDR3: CACYTGTIQYF

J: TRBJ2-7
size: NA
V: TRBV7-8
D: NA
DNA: TGTGCCAGCAGGGAAATAGCCTACGAGCAGTACTTC
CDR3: CASREIAYEQYF

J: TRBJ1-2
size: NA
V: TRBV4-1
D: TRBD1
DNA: TGCGCCAGCAGGTCCGACAGGGGAGCTAACTATGGCTACACCTTC
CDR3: CASRSDRGANYGYTF

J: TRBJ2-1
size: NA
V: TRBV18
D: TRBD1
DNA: TGTGCCAGCTCACCACCAGGGGGCCAAAATGAGCAGTTCTTC
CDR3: CASSPPGGQNEQFF

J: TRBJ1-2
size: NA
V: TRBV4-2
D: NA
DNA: TGTGCCAGCAGCCAAGATTATGGCTACACCTTC
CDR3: CASSQDYGYTF

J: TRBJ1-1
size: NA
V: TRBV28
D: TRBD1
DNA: TGTGCCAGCAGACGACAGGGACGAGGCACTGAAGCTTTCTTT
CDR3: CASRRQGRGTEAFF

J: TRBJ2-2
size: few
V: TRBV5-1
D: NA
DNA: TGCGCCAGCAGCTTGTGGGCAGCGAGCAACACCGGGGAGCTGTTTTTT
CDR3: CASSLWAASNTGELFF

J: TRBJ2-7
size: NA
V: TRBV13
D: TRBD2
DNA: TGTGCCAGCAGCTTAGTGACAGGGCCGCGTGGGACTAGCGGGAGAATAAATCTGTACGAGCAGTACTTC
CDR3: CASSLVTGPRGTSGRINLYEQYF

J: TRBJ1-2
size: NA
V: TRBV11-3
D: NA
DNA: TGTGCCAGCAGCTATGCGGGGGCTCAACGGGATGGCTACACCTTC
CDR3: CASSYAGAQRDGYTF

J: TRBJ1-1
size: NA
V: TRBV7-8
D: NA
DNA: TGTGCCAGCAGCCTGAAGGACGGTGAAGCTTTCTTT
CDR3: CASSLKDGEAFF

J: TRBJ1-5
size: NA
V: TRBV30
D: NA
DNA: TGTGCCTGGAGTGGAGGGGTAAATCAGCCCCAGCATTTT
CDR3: CAWSGGVNQPQHF

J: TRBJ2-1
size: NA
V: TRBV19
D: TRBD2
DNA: TGTGCCAGTAGTATCGGACTAGTCAATGAGCAGTTCTTC
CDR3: CASSIGLVNEQFF

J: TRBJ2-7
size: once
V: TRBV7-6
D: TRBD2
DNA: TGTGCCAGCAGCTTAGTGCCTAGCGGGAGCGACAGCTCCTACGAGCAGTACTTC
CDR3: CASSLVPSGSDSSYEQYF

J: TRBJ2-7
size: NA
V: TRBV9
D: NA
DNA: TGTGCCAGCAGCGCGGGGAGGAACCGCAACTCCTACGAGCAGTACTTC
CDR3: CASSAGRNRNSYEQYF

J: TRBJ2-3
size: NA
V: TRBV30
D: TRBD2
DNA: TGTGCCTGGAGTGTGGGTAGCGGGAGATCGCAGTATTTT
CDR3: CAWSVGSGRSQYF

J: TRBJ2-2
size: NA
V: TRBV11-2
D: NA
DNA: TGTGCCAGCAGCTCCAGACGGGGTAACACCGGGGAGCTGTTTTTT
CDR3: CASSSRRGNTGELFF